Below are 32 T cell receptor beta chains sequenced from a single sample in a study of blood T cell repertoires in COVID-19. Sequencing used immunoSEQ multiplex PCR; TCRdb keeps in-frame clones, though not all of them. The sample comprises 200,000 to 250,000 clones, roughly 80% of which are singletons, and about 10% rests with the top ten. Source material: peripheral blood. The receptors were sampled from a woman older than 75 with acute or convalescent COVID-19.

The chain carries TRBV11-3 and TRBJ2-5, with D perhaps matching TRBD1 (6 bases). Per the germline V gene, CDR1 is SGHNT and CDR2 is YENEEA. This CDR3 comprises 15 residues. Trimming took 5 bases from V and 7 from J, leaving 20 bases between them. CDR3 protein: CASSPVGGQMGTQYF. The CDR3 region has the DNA TGTGCCAGCAGCCCAGTAGGGGGTCAAATGGGGACCCAGTACTTC.

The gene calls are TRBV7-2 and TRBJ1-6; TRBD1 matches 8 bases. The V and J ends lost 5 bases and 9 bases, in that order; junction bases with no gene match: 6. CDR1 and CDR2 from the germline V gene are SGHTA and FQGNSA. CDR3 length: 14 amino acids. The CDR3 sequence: CASSTGQVVSPLHF. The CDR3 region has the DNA TGTGCCAGCAGCACGGGACAGGTCGTTTCACCCCTCCACTTT. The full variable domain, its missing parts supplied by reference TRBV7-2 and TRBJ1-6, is GAGVSQSPSNKVTEKGKDVELRCDPISGHTALYWYRQSLGQGLEFLIYFQGNSAPDKSGLPSDRFSAERTGGSVSTLTIQRTQQEDSAVYLCASSTGQVVSPLHFGNGTRLTVT.

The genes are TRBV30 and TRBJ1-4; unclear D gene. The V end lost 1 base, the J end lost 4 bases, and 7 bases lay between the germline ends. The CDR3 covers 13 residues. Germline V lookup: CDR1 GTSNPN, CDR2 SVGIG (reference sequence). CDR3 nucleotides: TGTGCCTGGAGTGGCGGGATTAATGAAAAACTGTTTTTT. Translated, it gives CAWSGGINEKLFF.

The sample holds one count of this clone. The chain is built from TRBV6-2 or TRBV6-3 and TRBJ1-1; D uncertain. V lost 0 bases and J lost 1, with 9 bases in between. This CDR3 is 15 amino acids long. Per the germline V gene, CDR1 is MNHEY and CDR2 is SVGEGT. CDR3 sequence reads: CASSYSSSPNTEAFF. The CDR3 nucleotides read TGTGCCAGCAGTTACTCTTCCTCTCCGAACACTGAAGCTTTCTTT.

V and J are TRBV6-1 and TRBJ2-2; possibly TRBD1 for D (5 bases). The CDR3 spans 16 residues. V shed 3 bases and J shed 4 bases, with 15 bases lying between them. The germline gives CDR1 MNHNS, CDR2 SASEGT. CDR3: CASSDVQGRGTGELFF. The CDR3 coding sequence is TGTGCCAGCAGTGACGTTCAGGGTAGGGGCACCGGGGAGCTGTTTTTT.

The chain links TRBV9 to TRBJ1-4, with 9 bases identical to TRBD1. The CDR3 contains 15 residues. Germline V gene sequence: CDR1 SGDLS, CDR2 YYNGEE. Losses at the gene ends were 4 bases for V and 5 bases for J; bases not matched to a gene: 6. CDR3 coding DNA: TGTGCCAGCAGCCCACGACAGGGGGGGAATGAAAAACTGTTTTTT. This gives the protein CASSPRQGGNEKLFF. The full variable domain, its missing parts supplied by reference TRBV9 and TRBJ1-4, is DSGVTQTPKHLITATGQRVTLRCSPRSGDLSVYWYQQSLDQGLQFLIQYYNGEERAKGNILERFSAQQFPDLHSELNLSSLELGDSALYFCASSPRQGGNEKLFFGSGTQLSVL.

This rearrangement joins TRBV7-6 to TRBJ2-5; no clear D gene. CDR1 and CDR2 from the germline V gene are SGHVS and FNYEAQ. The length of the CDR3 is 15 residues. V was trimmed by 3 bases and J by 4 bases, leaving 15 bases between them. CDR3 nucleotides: TGTGCCAGCAGCTTCGATGCACTTCCGGGAGAGACCCAGTACTTC. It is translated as CASSFDALPGETQYF.

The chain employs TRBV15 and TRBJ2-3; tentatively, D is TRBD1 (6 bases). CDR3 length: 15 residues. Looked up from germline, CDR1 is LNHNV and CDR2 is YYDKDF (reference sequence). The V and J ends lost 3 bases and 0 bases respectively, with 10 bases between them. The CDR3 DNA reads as TGTGCCACCAGCAGGGACAGCTTAAGCACAGATACGCAGTATTTT. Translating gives CATSRDSLSTDTQYF.

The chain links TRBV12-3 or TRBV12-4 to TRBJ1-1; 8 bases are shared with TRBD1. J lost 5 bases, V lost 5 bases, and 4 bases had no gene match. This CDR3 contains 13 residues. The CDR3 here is CASSNRGGTEAFF. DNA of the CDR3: TGTGCCAGCAGTAACAGGGGGGGGACTGAAGCTTTCTTT.

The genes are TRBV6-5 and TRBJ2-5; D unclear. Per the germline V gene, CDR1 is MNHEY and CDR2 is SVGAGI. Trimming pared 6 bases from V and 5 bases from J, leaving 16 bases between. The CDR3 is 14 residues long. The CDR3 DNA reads TGTGCCAGCAGCCCCCTTCTAGTTGATGAGACCCAGTACTTC. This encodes CASSPLLVDETQYF.

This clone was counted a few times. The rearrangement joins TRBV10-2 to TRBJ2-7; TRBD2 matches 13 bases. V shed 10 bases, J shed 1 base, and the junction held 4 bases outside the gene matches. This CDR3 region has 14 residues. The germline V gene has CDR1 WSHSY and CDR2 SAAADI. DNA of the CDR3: TGCGCCACTCGACTAGCGGGGGGATCCTACGAGCAGTACTTC. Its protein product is CATRLAGGSYEQYF.

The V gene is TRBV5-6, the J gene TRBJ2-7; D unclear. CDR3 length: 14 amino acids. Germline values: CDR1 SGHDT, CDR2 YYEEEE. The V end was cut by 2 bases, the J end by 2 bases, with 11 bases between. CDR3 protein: CASSLLFPPYEQYF. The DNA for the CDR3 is TGTGCCAGCAGCTTACTTTTCCCTCCCTACGAGCAGTACTTC.

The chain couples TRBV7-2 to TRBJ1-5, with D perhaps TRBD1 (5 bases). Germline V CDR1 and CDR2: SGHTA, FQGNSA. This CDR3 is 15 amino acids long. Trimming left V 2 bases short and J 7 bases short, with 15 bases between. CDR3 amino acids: CASSLMPGVEQPQHF. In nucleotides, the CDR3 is TGTGCCAGCAGCTTAATGCCGGGGGTAGAGCAGCCCCAGCATTTT.

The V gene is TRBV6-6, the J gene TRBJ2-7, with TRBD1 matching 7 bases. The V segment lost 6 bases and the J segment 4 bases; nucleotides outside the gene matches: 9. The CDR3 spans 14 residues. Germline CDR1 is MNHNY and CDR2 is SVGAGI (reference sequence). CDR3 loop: CASSDDRESYEQYF. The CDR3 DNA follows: TGTGCCAGCAGCGACGACAGGGAATCTTACGAGCAGTACTTC.

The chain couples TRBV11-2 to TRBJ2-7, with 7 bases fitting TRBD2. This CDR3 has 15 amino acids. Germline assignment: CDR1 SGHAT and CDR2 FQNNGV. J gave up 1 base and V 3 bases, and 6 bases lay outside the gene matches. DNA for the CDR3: TGTGCCAGCAGCTTGGGCGGGGGTCCTTCCTACGAGCAGTACTTC. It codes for CASSLGGGPSYEQYF.

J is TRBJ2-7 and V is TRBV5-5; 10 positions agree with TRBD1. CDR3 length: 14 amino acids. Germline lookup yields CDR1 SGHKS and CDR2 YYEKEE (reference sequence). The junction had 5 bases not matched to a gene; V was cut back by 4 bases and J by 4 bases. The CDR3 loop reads CASSVGTGVYEQYF. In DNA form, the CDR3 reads TGTGCCAGCAGCGTCGGGACAGGGGTTTACGAGCAGTACTTC.

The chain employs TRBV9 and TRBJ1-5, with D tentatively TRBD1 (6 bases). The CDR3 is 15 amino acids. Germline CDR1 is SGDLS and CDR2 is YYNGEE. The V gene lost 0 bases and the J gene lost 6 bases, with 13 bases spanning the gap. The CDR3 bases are TGTGCCAGCAGCGTAGATGCAGGGGTATTTCAGCCCCAGCATTTT. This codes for CASSVDAGVFQPQHF.

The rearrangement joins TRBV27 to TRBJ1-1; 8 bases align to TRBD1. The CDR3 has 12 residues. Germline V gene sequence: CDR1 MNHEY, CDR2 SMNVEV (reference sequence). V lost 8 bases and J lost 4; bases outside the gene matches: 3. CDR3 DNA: TGTGCCAGCCGAGACAGGGGCACTGAAGCTTTCTTT. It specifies CASRDRGTEAFF.

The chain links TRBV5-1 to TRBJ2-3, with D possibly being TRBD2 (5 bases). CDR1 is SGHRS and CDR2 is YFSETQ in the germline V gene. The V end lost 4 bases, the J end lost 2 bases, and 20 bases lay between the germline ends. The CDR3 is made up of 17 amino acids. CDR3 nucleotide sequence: TGCGCCAGCAGCCTGGTCGGGGAACCCTCTGTCACAGATACGCAGTATTTT. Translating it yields CASSLVGEPSVTDTQYF.

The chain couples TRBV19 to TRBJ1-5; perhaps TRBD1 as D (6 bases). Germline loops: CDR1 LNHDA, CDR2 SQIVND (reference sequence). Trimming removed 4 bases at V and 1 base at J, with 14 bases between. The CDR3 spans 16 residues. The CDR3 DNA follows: TGTGCCAGTAGTAGGCCTCAGGGGTCCAGCAATCAGCCCCAGCATTTT. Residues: CASSRPQGSSNQPQHF.

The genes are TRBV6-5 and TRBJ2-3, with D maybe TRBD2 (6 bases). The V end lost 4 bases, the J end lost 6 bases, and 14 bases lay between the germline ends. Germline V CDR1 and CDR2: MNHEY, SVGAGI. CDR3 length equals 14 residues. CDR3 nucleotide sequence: TGTGCCAGCAGTTGGGGACTCTCGGGGGATACGCAGTATTTT. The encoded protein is CASSWGLSGDTQYF.

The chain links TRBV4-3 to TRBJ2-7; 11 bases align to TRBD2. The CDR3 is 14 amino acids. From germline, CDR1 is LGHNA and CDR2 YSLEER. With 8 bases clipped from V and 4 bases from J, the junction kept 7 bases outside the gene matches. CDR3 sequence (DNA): TGCGCCAGCGCACCGACTAGCGGGGAGTACGAGCAGTACTTC. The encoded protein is CASAPTSGEYEQYF.

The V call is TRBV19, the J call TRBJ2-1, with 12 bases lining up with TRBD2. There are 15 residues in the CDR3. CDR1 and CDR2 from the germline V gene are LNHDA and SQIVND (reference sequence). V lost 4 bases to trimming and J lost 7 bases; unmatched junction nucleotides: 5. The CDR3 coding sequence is TGTGCCAGTAGTAGGGGACTAGCGGGTCTTAATGAGCAGTTCTTC. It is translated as CASSRGLAGLNEQFF.

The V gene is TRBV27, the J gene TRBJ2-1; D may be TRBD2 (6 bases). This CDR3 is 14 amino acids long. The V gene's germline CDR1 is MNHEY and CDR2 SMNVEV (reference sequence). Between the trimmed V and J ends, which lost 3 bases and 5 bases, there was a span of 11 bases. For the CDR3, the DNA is TGTGCCAGCAGTTTCACCAGACTAGACAATGAGCAGTTCTTC. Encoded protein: CASSFTRLDNEQFF.

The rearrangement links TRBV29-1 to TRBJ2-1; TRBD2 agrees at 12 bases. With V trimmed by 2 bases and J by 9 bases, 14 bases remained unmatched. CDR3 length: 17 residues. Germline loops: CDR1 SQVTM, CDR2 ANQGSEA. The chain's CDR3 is CSVEMVASGGVISEQFF. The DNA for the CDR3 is TGCAGCGTTGAAATGGTGGCTAGCGGGGGGGTTATTAGTGAGCAGTTCTTC.

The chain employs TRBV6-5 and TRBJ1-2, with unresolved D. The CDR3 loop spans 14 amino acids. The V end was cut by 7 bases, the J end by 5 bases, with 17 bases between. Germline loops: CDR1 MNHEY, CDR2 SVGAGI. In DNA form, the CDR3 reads TGTGCCAGCACGATTGGCAGGAATAGTTATGGCTACACCTTC. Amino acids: CASTIGRNSYGYTF.

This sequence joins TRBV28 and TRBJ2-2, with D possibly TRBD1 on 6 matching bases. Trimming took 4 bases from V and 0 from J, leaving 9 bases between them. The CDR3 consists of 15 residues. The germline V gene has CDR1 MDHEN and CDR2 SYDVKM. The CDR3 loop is CASSSGGPNTGELFF. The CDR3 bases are TGTGCCAGCAGTTCTGGGGGCCCGAACACCGGGGAGCTGTTTTTT.

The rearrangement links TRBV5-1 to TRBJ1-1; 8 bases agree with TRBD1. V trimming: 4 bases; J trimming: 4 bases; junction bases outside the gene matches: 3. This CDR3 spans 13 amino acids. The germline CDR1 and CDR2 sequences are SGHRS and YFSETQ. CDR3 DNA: TGCGCCAGCAGCCAGACAGGGGTCACTGAAGCTTTCTTT. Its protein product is CASSQTGVTEAFF.

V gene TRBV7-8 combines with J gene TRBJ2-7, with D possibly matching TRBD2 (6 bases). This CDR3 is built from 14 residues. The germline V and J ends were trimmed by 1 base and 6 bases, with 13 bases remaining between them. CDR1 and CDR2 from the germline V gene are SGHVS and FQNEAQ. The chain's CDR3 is CASSLVRQGGEQYF. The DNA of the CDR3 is TGTGCCAGCAGCTTAGTAAGGCAGGGAGGCGAGCAGTACTTC.

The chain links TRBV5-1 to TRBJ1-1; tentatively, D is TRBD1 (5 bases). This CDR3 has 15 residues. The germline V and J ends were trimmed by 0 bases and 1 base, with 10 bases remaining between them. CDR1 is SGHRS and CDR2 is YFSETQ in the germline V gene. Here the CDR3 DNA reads TGCGCCAGCAGCTTGGCCCTGGGGCCGAACACTGAAGCTTTCTTT. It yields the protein CASSLALGPNTEAFF.

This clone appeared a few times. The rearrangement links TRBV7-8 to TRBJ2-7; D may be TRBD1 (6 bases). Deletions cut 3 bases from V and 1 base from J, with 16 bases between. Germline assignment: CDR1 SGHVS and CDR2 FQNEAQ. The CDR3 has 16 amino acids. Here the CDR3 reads CASSFLEPGVSYEQYF. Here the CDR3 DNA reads TGTGCCAGCAGCTTCCTGGAGCCAGGGGTATCCTACGAGCAGTACTTC.

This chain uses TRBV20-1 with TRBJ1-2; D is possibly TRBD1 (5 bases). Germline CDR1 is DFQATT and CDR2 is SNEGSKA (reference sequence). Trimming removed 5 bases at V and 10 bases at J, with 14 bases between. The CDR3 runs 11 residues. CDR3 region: CSAAFQTDYTF. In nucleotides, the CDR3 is TGCAGTGCTGCGTTCCAGACAGACTACACCTTC.